One sample yielded the 13 T cell receptor beta chains listed below, sequenced in a study of T cell changes during pregnancy in multiple sclerosis. Here immunoSEQ multiplex PCR was the method, and the copy in TCRdb shows in-frame clones only, minus some. Seen here are nearly 40,000 clones, around 91% observed once, and the top ten hold 0.78%. The source was CD4+ T cells from peripheral blood mononuclear cells, collected before pregnancy. The receptors shown here come from a female donor with multiple sclerosis, enrolled in a pregnancy study.

V and J are TRBV7-3 and TRBJ1-1; D is uncertain. V was shortened by 0 bases and J by 0 bases, with 2 bases between the two germline ends. CDR1 is SGHTA and CDR2 is FQGTGA in the germline V gene. This CDR3 region has 13 residues. Written as DNA, the CDR3 is TGTGCCAGCAGCTTAACTATGAACACTGAAGCTTTCTTT. It encodes CASSLTMNTEAFF.

J is TRBJ2-3 and V is TRBV5-1; TRBD2 might be the D (5 bases). The CDR3 contains 13 residues. The V end lost 3 bases, the J end lost 6 bases, and 11 bases lay between the germline ends. Germline values: CDR1 SGHRS, CDR2 YFSETQ. The CDR3 reads CASSSGAADTQYF. The DNA for the CDR3 is TGCGCCAGCAGCTCCGGAGCGGCGGATACGCAGTATTTT.

In the case of this clone: The limits of the CDR3 on the DNA are not certain, so only TCRdb's listed CDR3 is given. The chain recombines TRBV7-8 with TRBJ2-5; TRBD2, the D gene given by the table, was not confirmed from the DNA. The CDR3 adds up to 17 amino acids, both ends counted. The V gene's germline CDR1 is SGHVS and CDR2 FQNEAQ. The CDR3 sequence is CASSLMSSGSFLETQYF.

The chain is built from TRBV29-1 and TRBJ2-1; D possibly corresponds to TRBD1 (5 bases). The germline gives CDR1 SQVTM, CDR2 ANQGSEA. Trimming left V 7 bases short and J 14 bases short, with 18 bases between. The CDR3 is 11 amino acids. The CDR3 DNA sequence: TGCAGCGCACGCTATGGGGCTAGAGAGTTCTTC. Amino acid sequence: CSARYGAREFF.

The chain recombines TRBV19 with TRBJ2-7; 10 nucleotides agree with TRBD2. J gave up 6 bases and V 3 bases, and 5 bases lay outside the gene matches. The germline V gene encodes CDR1 LNHDA and CDR2 SQIVND (reference sequence). This CDR3 is 14 amino acids long. The CDR3 nucleotides are TGTGCCAGTAGTATGCGACTAGCGGGTCTCGAGCAGTACTTC. It yields the protein CASSMRLAGLEQYF.

This sequence joins TRBV30 and TRBJ1-5; maybe TRBD1 (5 bases). Trimming took off 2 bases at V and 6 bases at J, with 17 bases between the two ends. The CDR3 is 15 residues long. In germline, CDR1 is GTSNPN, CDR2 SVGIG (reference sequence). CDR3 protein: CAWSYSMGRGQPQHF. The CDR3 nucleotides read TGTGCCTGGAGTTATAGCATGGGGCGAGGTCAGCCCCAGCATTTT.

The chain recombines TRBV11-2 with TRBJ2-1; D is perhaps TRBD2 (6 bases). Trimming took 6 bases from V and 6 from J, leaving 21 bases between them. Per the germline V gene, CDR1 is SGHAT and CDR2 is FQNNGV. This CDR3 has 16 residues. CDR3 sequence: CASRRLDSGPINEQFF. CDR3 in DNA: TGTGCCAGCAGACGCCTTGACAGCGGGCCGATCAATGAGCAGTTCTTC.

The chain has TRBV28 and TRBJ1-4; D might be TRBD1 (5 bases). Trimming removed 4 bases at V and 6 bases at J, with 18 bases between. Germline CDR1 and CDR2: MDHEN and SYDVKM. The CDR3 runs 16 residues. The CDR3 sequence: CASSSHQGLYDEKLFF. Written as DNA, the CDR3 is TGTGCCAGCAGTTCACATCAGGGTTTATATGATGAAAAACTGTTTTTT.

The chain couples TRBV5-1 to TRBJ1-3, with TRBD1 matching over 10 bases. Germline values: CDR1 SGHRS, CDR2 YFSETQ. V dropped 4 bases and J dropped 4; count of bases not matched to a gene: 5. CDR3 length equals 15 residues. The CDR3 protein is CASSPDRGAGNTIYF. The DNA for the CDR3 is TGCGCCAGCAGCCCGGACAGGGGGGCCGGAAACACCATATATTTT.

V is TRBV7-2 and J is TRBJ2-3; TRBD1 matches 11 bases. Germline V lookup: CDR1 SGHTA, CDR2 FQGNSA. After removal of 3 bases from V and 2 bases from J, the junction contained 7 bases not matched to a gene. This CDR3 is built from 17 residues. CDR3 sequence: CASSLSGTGGFTDTQYF. CDR3 bases: TGTGCCAGCAGCTTGTCCGGGACAGGGGGGTTCACAGATACGCAGTATTTT.

This chain links TRBV5-1 with TRBJ1-4; the D is unclear. Germline V gene lookup returns CDR1 SGHRS and CDR2 YFSETQ. The ends were cut back, 0 bases at V and 4 bases at J, with 7 bases in the middle. This CDR3 has 14 residues. CDR3 bases: TGCGCCAGCAGCTTGGAATCCGGTAATGAAAAACTGTTTTTT. It translates to CASSLESGNEKLFF. The variable domain in full, completed from reference TRBV5-1 and TRBJ1-4, reads KAGVTQTPRYLIKTRGQQVTLSCSPISGHRSVSWYQQTPGQGLQFLFEYFSETQRNKGNFPGRFSGRQFSNSRSEMNVSTLELGDSALYLCASSLESGNEKLFFGSGTQLSVL.

This chain links TRBV7-2 with TRBJ2-7; 9 nucleotides match TRBD2. The junction had 4 bases not matched to a gene; V was cut back by 1 base and J by 3 bases. The germline gives CDR1 SGHTA, CDR2 FQGNSA. The CDR3 is 15 residues long. The CDR3 nucleotides read TGTGCCAGCAGCTTAGGTCCTAGCGGGGTCTACGAGCAGTACTTC. Translated: CASSLGPSGVYEQYF. Full variable domain (outside the CDR3, taken from reference TRBV7-2 and TRBJ2-7): GAGVSQSPSNKVTEKGKDVELRCDPISGHTALYWYRQSLGQGLEFLIYFQGNSAPDKSGLPSDRFSAERTGGSVSTLTIQRTQQEDSAVYLCASSLGPSGVYEQYFGPGTRLTVT.

The sample holds one count of this clone. J is TRBJ2-5 and V is TRBV19, with 15 bases lining up with TRBD2. The CDR3 is 17 residues long. Trimming removed 1 base from V and 3 bases from J; junction bases left unmatched: 3. The V gene's germline CDR1 is LNHDA and CDR2 SQIVND (reference sequence). CDR3 coding DNA: TGTGCCAGTAGTATAGGGACTAGCGGGAGGGCCAAAGAGACCCAGTACTTC. Its translation: CASSIGTSGRAKETQYF.